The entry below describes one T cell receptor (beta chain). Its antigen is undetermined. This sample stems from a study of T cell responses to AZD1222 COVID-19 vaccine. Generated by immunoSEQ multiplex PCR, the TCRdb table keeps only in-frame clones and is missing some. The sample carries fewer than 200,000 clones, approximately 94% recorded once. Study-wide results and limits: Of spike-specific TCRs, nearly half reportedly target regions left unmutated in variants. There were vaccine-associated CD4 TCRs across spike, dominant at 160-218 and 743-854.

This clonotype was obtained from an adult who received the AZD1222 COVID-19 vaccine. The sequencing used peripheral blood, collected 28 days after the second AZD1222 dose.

The CDR3 nucleotides are TGTGCCAGTCGGCGCGGACAGGGAATCTATGGCTACACCTTC. Protein product: CASRRGQGIYGYTF. The rearrangement joins TRBV6-5 to TRBJ1-2; 8 nucleotides match TRBD1. Trimming cost V 9 bases and J 4 bases; bases outside gene matches: 10. This CDR3 region has 14 residues. Germline V lookup: CDR1 MNHEY, CDR2 SVGAGI.